A single sample is the source of the 30 T cell receptor beta chains below, sequenced in a study of tumor-infiltrating lymphocytes in localized non-small cell lung cancer. Clones were read by immunoSEQ multiplex PCR, and TCRdb kept only the in-frame ones, dropping some. The repertoire holds over 10,000 clones, with 75% to 90% as singletons. The sequenced sample consisted of uninvolved lung tissue not adjacent to the tumor. The receptors come from a human donor with non-small cell lung cancer.

This chain uses TRBV11-3 with TRBJ2-5, with D uncertain. The CDR3 has 13 residues. Germline CDR1 is SGHNT and CDR2 is YENEEA. The ends were cut back, 5 bases at V and 1 base at J, with 8 bases in the middle. CDR3: CASSPGFQETQYF. The CDR3 DNA is TGTGCCAGCAGCCCAGGTTTCCAAGAGACCCAGTACTTC.

The rearrangement links TRBV5-1 to TRBJ1-1; TRBD1 is a possible D gene (5 bases). Germline lookup yields CDR1 SGHRS and CDR2 YFSETQ. CDR3 length: 13 amino acids. Trimming cost V 0 bases and J 5 bases, with 8 bases left between them. CDR3 DNA sequence: TGCGCCAGCAGCTTGGAGGGGTGGACTGAAGCTTTCTTT. Translation gives CASSLEGWTEAFF.

This sequence joins TRBV29-1 and TRBJ2-1; D perhaps matches TRBD1 (6 bases). The CDR3 contains 13 residues. V was clipped by 6 bases and J by 2 bases, with 11 bases between them. CDR1 is SQVTM and CDR2 is ANQGSEA in the germline V gene. CDR3 sequence: CSVGTTPYNEQFF. In nucleotides, the CDR3 is TGCAGCGTAGGGACAACACCCTACAATGAGCAGTTCTTC.

The J gene is TRBJ2-3, the V gene TRBV15; TRBD2 matches at 8 bases. CDR3 length: 16 residues. With 0 bases clipped from V and 6 bases from J, the junction kept 8 bases outside the gene matches. CDR1 is LNHNV, CDR2 YYDKDF, per germline (reference sequence). Here the CDR3 reads CATSRDPGGADDTQYF. In nucleotides, the CDR3 is TGTGCCACCAGCAGAGATCCCGGGGGGGCAGATGATACGCAGTATTTT.

As regards this clone: Sequence at one end of the junction differs from germline and may be a read error. The J gene is TRBJ2-3, the V gene TRBV10-3, with D possibly being TRBD2 (5 bases). CDR3 length: 14 residues. Germline V gives CDR1 ENHRY, CDR2 SYGVKD. The CDR3 region has the DNA TGTGCCAGCAGTCCGGGGTCCGGCAGATATACGCAGTATTTT. This translates into CASSPGSGRYTQYF.

The rearrangement links TRBV6-5 to TRBJ2-4; D is perhaps TRBD2 (6 bases). The CDR3 loop spans 15 amino acids. In germline, CDR1 is MNHEY, CDR2 SVGAGI. V was shortened by 2 bases and J by 9 bases, with 17 bases between the two germline ends. The CDR3 coding sequence is TGTGCCAGCAGTTACGGTTTCGGAGGGTTGAGCATTCAGTACTTC. It translates to CASSYGFGGLSIQYF.

This sequence joins TRBV5-1 and TRBJ2-5; 7 positions match TRBD2. There are 14 residues in the CDR3. The junction had 4 bases not matched to a gene; V was cut back by 0 bases and J by 5 bases. CDR1 and CDR2 from the germline V gene are SGHRS and YFSETQ. CDR3 nucleotides: TGCGCCAGCAGCTTGGAGCGGGGAAGGGAGACCCAGTACTTC. This translates into CASSLERGRETQYF.

In this sample, this clone turned up once. The V and J genes are TRBV28 and TRBJ2-2, with TRBD1 matching 7 bases. Germline assignment: CDR1 MDHEN and CDR2 SYDVKM. CDR3 length equals 15 residues. Trimming removed 6 bases from V and 10 bases from J; junction bases left unmatched: 14. Here the CDR3 reads CASSPGRGRSLELFF. The CDR3 DNA follows: TGTGCCAGCAGCCCCGGAAGGGGGCGGTCGTTGGAGCTGTTTTTT.

This sequence joins TRBV7-9 and TRBJ2-7; D ambiguous. CDR3 length: 12 amino acids. Germline lookup yields CDR1 SEHNR and CDR2 FQNEAQ (reference sequence). Deletions cut 3 bases from V and 3 bases from J, with 6 bases between. The CDR3 bases are TGTGCCAGCAGCTTCACACGCTACGAGCAGTACTTC. Protein: CASSFTRYEQYF. The variable domain in full, completed from reference TRBV7-9 and TRBJ2-7, reads DTGVSQNPRHKITKRGQNVTFRCDPISEHNRLYWYRQTLGQGPEFLTYFQNEAQLEKSRLLSDRFSAERPKGSFSTLEIQRTEQGDSAMYLCASSFTRYEQYFGPGTRLTVT.

This chain connects TRBV2 to TRBJ2-6; D is ambiguous. The germline V gene encodes CDR1 SNHLY and CDR2 FYNNEI. The CDR3 runs to 16 residues. Between the trimmed V and J ends, which lost 3 bases and 1 base, there was a span of 10 bases. This CDR3 reads CASSDLLGSGANVLTF. CDR3 nucleotide sequence: TGTGCCAGCAGTGATCTCTTGGGATCTGGGGCCAACGTCCTGACTTTC.

This rearrangement joins TRBV10-2 to TRBJ1-5; D is ambiguous. Deletions cut 7 bases from V and 9 bases from J, with 13 bases between. The CDR3 runs to 12 residues. The germline V gene has CDR1 WSHSY and CDR2 SAAADI. Here the CDR3 DNA reads TGCGCCAGCAAATCGGCTGATGGGCCCCAGCATTTT. This gives the protein CASKSADGPQHF.

The rearrangement uses TRBV5-1 and TRBJ1-5; tentative D call: TRBD1 (5 bases). CDR1 and CDR2 from the germline V gene are SGHRS and YFSETQ. The CDR3 contains 15 residues. V was pared by 4 bases and J by 0 bases, with 11 bases between. The DNA of the CDR3 is TGCGCCAGCAGCGCCGGGGGGGGTAGCAATCAGCCCCAGCATTTT. Translation gives CASSAGGGSNQPQHF.

V and J are TRBV18 and TRBJ1-5; 10 nucleotides agree with TRBD1. The CDR3 runs 15 residues. V lost 6 bases to trimming and J lost 5 bases; unmatched junction nucleotides: 7. Germline CDR1 and CDR2: KGHSH and LQKENI. The CDR3 bases are TGTGCCAGCTCCTTGACAGGGGGCCCCGATCAGCCCCAGCATTTT. Its translation: CASSLTGGPDQPQHF.

The rearrangement links TRBV5-1 to TRBJ2-3; TRBD2 matches 9 bases. J lost 1 base, V lost 0 bases, and 9 bases had no gene match. This CDR3 comprises 18 residues. Germline V gene lookup returns CDR1 SGHRS and CDR2 YFSETQ. CDR3 coding DNA: TGCGCCAGCAGCTTGGAAATTCACGGCGGGAGGGGCACAGATACGCAGTATTTT. Protein product: CASSLEIHGGRGTDTQYF.

This sequence joins TRBV18 and TRBJ2-5; D is ambiguous. Germline V gives CDR1 KGHSH, CDR2 LQKENI. The germline V and J ends were trimmed by 5 bases and 1 base, with 8 bases remaining between them. The CDR3 contains 13 residues. The CDR3 loop is CASSGPSQETQYF. The CDR3 bases are TGTGCCAGCTCAGGACCCAGCCAAGAGACCCAGTACTTC.

The chain combines TRBV15 with TRBJ2-7; D not certain. The V gene lost 4 bases and the J gene lost 3 bases, with 7 bases spanning the gap. The V gene's germline CDR1 is LNHNV and CDR2 YYDKDF (reference sequence). This CDR3 is 12 amino acids long. CDR3 sequence: CATSKSGYEQYF. For the CDR3, the DNA is TGTGCCACCAGCAAATCAGGCTACGAGCAGTACTTC.

The V and J genes are TRBV27 and TRBJ2-1, with TRBD2 identical over 10 bases. The J segment lost 5 bases and the V segment lost 5 bases, leaving 3 bases of the junction unmatched. The CDR3 is made up of 14 amino acids. CDR1 and CDR2 (germline): MNHEY, SMNVEV (reference sequence). The CDR3 loop reads CASSTSGTNNEQFF. CDR3 nucleotides: TGTGCCAGCAGTACTAGCGGGACAAACAATGAGCAGTTCTTC.

The V call is TRBV2, the J call TRBJ1-1, with unresolved D. V was pared by 4 bases and J by 4 bases, with 10 bases between. The CDR3 has 13 residues. Germline V gives CDR1 SNHLY, CDR2 FYNNEI. The chain's CDR3 is CASSVIRTTEAFF. In DNA form, the CDR3 reads TGTGCCAGCAGTGTAATCCGGACCACTGAAGCTTTCTTT.

The J gene is TRBJ1-2, the V gene TRBV10-3, with D unresolved. The CDR3 consists of 14 residues. Germline V gene data show CDR1 as ENHRY and CDR2 as SYGVKD. V lost 2 bases, J lost 2 bases, and 9 bases lay in between. This chain's CDR3 is CAISELPGNYGYTF. The DNA for the CDR3 is TGTGCCATCAGTGAGCTCCCGGGCAACTATGGCTACACCTTC.

The chain carries TRBV6-1 and TRBJ1-5; 7 nucleotides align to TRBD1. The CDR3 extends over 13 amino acids. Germline loops: CDR1 MNHNS, CDR2 SASEGT. J gave up 8 bases and V 5 bases, and 6 bases lay outside the gene matches. The chain's CDR3 is CASSQGVAKPQHF. The CDR3 nucleotides are TGTGCCAGCAGTCAGGGGGTCGCGAAGCCCCAGCATTTT.

The J gene is TRBJ2-3, the V gene TRBV5-1; perhaps TRBD2 as D (7 bases). This CDR3 contains 16 residues. V was shortened by 4 bases and J by 0 bases, with 15 bases between the two germline ends. CDR1 and CDR2 (germline): SGHRS, YFSETQ. The CDR3 here is CASSRGAGASTDTQYF. CDR3 sequence (DNA): TGCGCCAGCAGCCGGGGGGCGGGTGCTAGCACAGATACGCAGTATTTT.

There are a few counts of this clone. CDR3 coding DNA: TGTGCCTGGAAGGGTGGAGACACCTATAATTCACCCCTCCACTTT. This codes for CAWKGGDTYNSPLHF. This chain links TRBV30 with TRBJ1-6; D remains unclear. CDR3 length equals 15 residues. Deletions cut 4 bases from V and 2 bases from J, with 12 bases between. Germline lookup yields CDR1 GTSNPN and CDR2 SVGIG (reference sequence). Full variable domain (missing parts from reference TRBV30 and TRBJ1-6): SQTIHQWPATLVQPVGSPLSLECTVEGTSNPNLYWYRQAAGRGLQLLFYSVGIGQISSEVPQNLSASRPQDRQFILSSKKLLLSDSGFYLCAWKGGDTYNSPLHFGNGTRLTVT.

The rearrangement joins TRBV5-6 to TRBJ2-3, with 7 bases aligning to TRBD1. Trimming removed 4 bases from V and 5 bases from J; junction bases left unmatched: 1. The CDR3 extends over 12 amino acids. The germline CDR1 and CDR2 sequences are SGHDT and YYEEEE. CDR3 loop: CASSQGVDTQYF. The CDR3 region has the DNA TGTGCCAGCAGCCAGGGGGTAGATACGCAGTATTTT.

The chain has TRBV5-1 and TRBJ2-1; tentative D call: TRBD2 (5 bases). The CDR3 is 15 amino acids. Trimming stripped 5 bases from V and 0 bases from J, with 12 bases between. Germline V gene data show CDR1 as SGHRS and CDR2 as YFSETQ. The CDR3 nucleotides read TGCGCCAGCAGGGTTAGCGTGGACTCCTACAATGAGCAGTTCTTC. Amino acid sequence: CASRVSVDSYNEQFF.

V is TRBV7-9 and J is TRBJ1-4; 8 bases match TRBD1. The junction had 11 bases not matched to a gene; V was cut back by 5 bases and J by 6 bases. The CDR3 spans 16 residues. Germline V gene lookup returns CDR1 SEHNR and CDR2 FQNEAQ (reference sequence). The CDR3 region has the DNA TGTGCCAGCAGCCCGCCCGACAGGGGTTTGGATGAAAAACTGTTTTTT. This sequence encodes CASSPPDRGLDEKLFF.

The chain couples TRBV18 to TRBJ1-1, with unresolved D. V lost 2 bases, J lost 0 bases, and 7 bases lay in between. The CDR3 has 14 amino acids. Germline loops: CDR1 KGHSH, CDR2 LQKENI. This CDR3 is CASSPTGMNTEAFF. The CDR3 region has the DNA TGTGCCAGCTCACCAACTGGAATGAACACTGAAGCTTTCTTT.

This chain joins TRBV5-1 and TRBJ1-2, with D uncertain. Germline V gene lookup returns CDR1 SGHRS and CDR2 YFSETQ. V was pared by 0 bases and J by 7 bases, with 19 bases between. This CDR3 contains 16 residues. CDR3 sequence: CASSLDPLGFKGGYTF. CDR3 DNA: TGCGCCAGCAGCTTGGATCCTCTCGGTTTTAAGGGTGGCTACACCTTC.

This clone was observed a single time. V gene TRBV7-3 combines with J gene TRBJ2-2; D gene ambiguous. The germline gives CDR1 SGHTA, CDR2 FQGTGA. The V end was cut by 3 bases, the J end by 5 bases, with 10 bases between. This CDR3 spans 14 amino acids. CDR3 residues: CASSFPELTGELFF. CDR3 DNA sequence: TGTGCCAGCAGCTTCCCTGAGTTGACCGGGGAGCTGTTTTTT.

This chain links TRBV13 with TRBJ2-5, with 8 nucleotides matching TRBD2. V lost 3 bases and J lost 7; bases outside the gene matches: 16. CDR1 and CDR2 (germline): PRHDT, FYEKMQ (reference sequence). This CDR3 has 17 amino acids. The CDR3 region is CASSFWSAGEELGTQYF. The CDR3, as DNA: TGTGCCAGCAGCTTCTGGTCAGCGGGAGAGGAGTTGGGGACCCAGTACTTC.

CDR3 amino acids: CASSVDGSHTYEQYF. The CDR3 region has the DNA TGTGCCAGCAGTGTTGACGGGTCCCATACCTACGAGCAGTACTTC. This sequence joins TRBV2 and TRBJ2-7; D unresolved. Trimming took 4 bases from V and 2 from J, leaving 15 bases between them. Germline V CDR1 and CDR2: SNHLY, FYNNEI. CDR3 length equals 15 residues.